This T cell receptor (beta chain) emerged from a study of T cell responses to AZD1222 COVID-19 vaccine. CDR1 is SGHDT, CDR2 YYEEEE, per germline. The CDR3 contains 15 residues. V lost 3 bases, J lost 4 bases, and 16 bases lay in between. Sequencing was performed with immunoSEQ multiplex PCR; in TCRdb, only in-frame clones are kept and a portion is missing. This table has about 84,000 clones, 80% to 90% appearing once. The TCR originated in an adult in good health. Specimen: peripheral blood, collected on day 0 of AZD1222 vaccination. This chain links TRBV5-6 with TRBJ1-2; D not certain. The CDR3 coding sequence is TGTGCCAGCAGCTGGAAGGGCGAAGGATTCTATGGCTACACCTTC. Translated, it gives CASSWKGEGFYGYTF.